Described below is a single TCR beta chain sequence and its context. These data originate in a study of control samples from healthy donors and cancer patients. Germline assignment: CDR1 SNHLY and CDR2 FYNNEI. Trimming at V came to 7 bases and at J to 18 bases, leaving 9 bases not matched to a gene. CDR3 size: 11 residues. The repertoire was sequenced with immunoSEQ multiplex PCR; TCRdb's copy has only in-frame clones and lacks some. In the table there are fewer than 95,000 clones, roughly 86% of which are singletons. The sequenced sample was blood. This TCR was recovered from a man in his thirties or forties in good health. The chain employs TRBV2 and TRBJ1-6; the match to TRBD1 covers 7 bases. Here the CDR3 reads CASTEGALSHF. The CDR3 DNA sequence: TGTGCCAGCACAGAGGGGGCCCTTTCCCACTTT.